This is a list of T cell receptor beta chains from one sample in a study of a mutant IDH1 vaccine in newly diagnosed glioma. Data came from immunoSEQ multiplex PCR; TCRdb stores just in-frame clones and leaves some out. The sample lists tens of thousands of clones, 85% to 90% occurring once. No antigen has been assigned to these receptors. The sequencing here drew on PBMCs, taken from a glioma patient whose treatment included an IDH1 peptide vaccine. The receptor set was obtained from a man in his thirties or forties with glioma. Both conserved end residues are trimmed from each CDR3. The size entry is marked missing in some rows and otherwise reads once, few, many or a size class.

cdr3_length: 13; clone_size: .; j_call: TRBJ2-2; v_call: TRBV5-4; cdr3_aa: ASSPGQGSTGELF
cdr3_length: 14; clone_size: .; j_call: TRBJ2-1; v_call: TRBV5-6; cdr3_aa: ASSLVREGVNNEQF
cdr3_length: 16; clone_size: .; j_call: TRBJ1-2; v_call: TRBV18; cdr3_aa: ASSTAERDRQEGHGYT
cdr3_length: 12; clone_size: .; j_call: TRBJ1-1; v_call: TRBV2; cdr3_aa: ASSEVRGNTEAF
cdr3_length: 17; clone_size: .; j_call: TRBJ1-1; v_call: TRBV28; cdr3_aa: ASSPFPGGTAPMNTEAF
cdr3_length: 13; clone_size: .; j_call: TRBJ2-5; v_call: TRBV4-1; cdr3_aa: ASSQGRALGETQY
cdr3_length: 11; clone_size: .; j_call: TRBJ2-1; v_call: TRBV9; cdr3_aa: ASSVPGRNEQF
cdr3_length: 11; clone_size: .; j_call: TRBJ2-7; v_call: TRBV29-1; cdr3_aa: SVERQGMAAQY
cdr3_length: 12; clone_size: .; j_call: TRBJ1-6; v_call: TRBV19; cdr3_aa: ASSVNPGSSPLH
cdr3_length: 14; clone_size: .; j_call: TRBJ2-2; v_call: TRBV4-1; cdr3_aa: ASSQDPSGVGGELF
cdr3_length: 10; clone_size: .; j_call: TRBJ2-7; v_call: TRBV19; cdr3_aa: ASSMIPHEQY
cdr3_length: 13; clone_size: .; j_call: TRBJ2-2; v_call: TRBV5-6; cdr3_aa: ASSFGLAGGGELF
cdr3_length: 14; clone_size: once; j_call: TRBJ2-2; v_call: TRBV6-5; cdr3_aa: ASSYFLAGSTGELF
cdr3_length: 13; clone_size: .; j_call: TRBJ1-4; v_call: TRBV7-9; cdr3_aa: ASSFPDRVEEKLF
cdr3_length: 11; clone_size: .; j_call: TRBJ2-3; v_call: TRBV28; cdr3_aa: ASRAFSTDTQY
cdr3_length: 8; clone_size: few; j_call: TRBJ1-1; v_call: TRBV29-1; cdr3_aa: SVANREAF
cdr3_length: 11; clone_size: .; j_call: TRBJ1-1; v_call: TRBV12-5; cdr3_aa: ASGEGPTTEAF
cdr3_length: 11; clone_size: .; j_call: TRBJ1-1; v_call: TRBV6-5; cdr3_aa: ASRQGLRTEAF
cdr3_length: 9; clone_size: .; j_call: TRBJ1-3; v_call: TRBV20-1; cdr3_aa: SAPFGNTIY
cdr3_length: 13; clone_size: .; j_call: TRBJ1-1; v_call: TRBV9; cdr3_aa: ASSPTGGAGTEAF
cdr3_length: 13; clone_size: .; j_call: TRBJ2-1; v_call: TRBV9; cdr3_aa: ASSVLAGSYNEQF
cdr3_length: 14; clone_size: few; j_call: TRBJ2-1; v_call: TRBV11-1; cdr3_aa: ASSLAQASGYNEQF
cdr3_length: 15; clone_size: once; j_call: TRBJ1-3; v_call: TRBV28; cdr3_aa: ASSSSDPELPGNTIY
cdr3_length: 19; clone_size: .; j_call: TRBJ2-7; v_call: TRBV9; cdr3_aa: ASRDRGRGGRPKYTHYEQY
cdr3_length: 13; clone_size: .; j_call: TRBJ2-3; v_call: TRBV19; cdr3_aa: ASSPLTVSTDTQY
cdr3_length: 13; clone_size: few; j_call: TRBJ1-2; v_call: TRBV28; cdr3_aa: ASSLVGERNYGYT
cdr3_length: 10; clone_size: .; j_call: TRBJ1-2; v_call: TRBV29-1; cdr3_aa: SVAGRGHGYT
cdr3_length: 11; clone_size: .; j_call: TRBJ2-5; v_call: TRBV5-6; cdr3_aa: ASSWTDQETQY
cdr3_length: 11; clone_size: few; j_call: TRBJ2-3; v_call: TRBV7-2; cdr3_aa: ASSLVGPDTQY
cdr3_length: 14; clone_size: .; j_call: TRBJ2-1; v_call: TRBV7-9; cdr3_aa: ASSPLGASGGYEQF
cdr3_length: 13; clone_size: .; j_call: TRBJ2-7; v_call: TRBV28; cdr3_aa: ASSATTGDTYEQY
cdr3_length: 14; clone_size: .; j_call: TRBJ2-1; v_call: TRBV9; cdr3_aa: ASSAGTSGGYNEQF
cdr3_length: 12; clone_size: .; j_call: TRBJ2-3; v_call: TRBV29-1; cdr3_aa: SGAGSGSTDTQY
cdr3_length: 13; clone_size: .; j_call: TRBJ2-5; v_call: TRBV7-3; cdr3_aa: ASSYSGGAGETQY
cdr3_length: 13; clone_size: once; j_call: TRBJ2-5; v_call: TRBV6-6; cdr3_aa: ASSYSPQDQETQY
cdr3_length: 12; clone_size: .; j_call: TRBJ2-3; v_call: TRBV6-5; cdr3_aa: ATGRASSTDTQY
cdr3_length: 12; clone_size: .; j_call: TRBJ2-2; v_call: TRBV7-3; cdr3_aa: ASSGAGLTGELF
cdr3_length: 14; clone_size: few; j_call: TRBJ1-1; v_call: TRBV30; cdr3_aa: AWSGSRDRGSFAAF
cdr3_length: 12; clone_size: .; j_call: TRBJ1-1; v_call: TRBV6-1; cdr3_aa: ASIQDWGGTEAF
cdr3_length: 11; clone_size: once; j_call: TRBJ2-2; v_call: TRBV10-1; cdr3_aa: ASRGGNTGELF
cdr3_length: 12; clone_size: .; j_call: TRBJ1-1; v_call: TRBV11-2; cdr3_aa: ASRDSRGDTEAF